The present T cell receptor beta chain was sequenced within a study of blood T cell repertoires in COVID-19. In the original analysis: Estimation of nucleated cell counts relied on the amplification of reference gene primers. Only in-frame clones appear in the TCRdb table, and some are missing; sequencing was by immunoSEQ multiplex PCR. V, J and clone size were drawn from that table, and D and trimming were deduced from the DNA. Here the sample spans under 85,000 clones, roughly 87% being singletons. The CDR3 totals 14 residues. CDR1 is LNHNV, CDR2 YYDKDF, per germline (reference sequence). Trimming pared 0 bases from V and 6 bases from J, leaving 10 bases between.

Sequenced input: peripheral blood. The sequence came from a woman of 80 years or more with active or convalescent COVID-19. The chain has TRBV15 and TRBJ2-3; D remains ambiguous. CDR3 sequence: CATSRDLPGDTQYF. DNA of the CDR3: TGTGCCACCAGCAGAGATCTCCCCGGGGATACGCAGTATTTT.